Each of the 18 T cell receptor beta chains below was sequenced from the same sample in a study of early T cells in non-severe SARS-CoV-2 infection. TCRdb processed the 5' RACE reads anew with MiXCR; each CDR3 protein has one entry. The sample has about 94,000 distinct CDR3 sequences; roughly 13% are singletons. Input material: whole blood. These receptors were obtained from an adult who was a healthcare worker with PCR-confirmed SARS-CoV-2 infection or an uninfected control (not recorded which).

The rearrangement links TRBV12-3 or TRBV12-4 to TRBJ1-2, with D perhaps matching TRBD1 (5 bases). The CDR3 covers 14 residues. The V end was cut by 0 bases, the J end by 4 bases, with 9 bases between. CDR3 region: CASSLARGFYGYTF. The CDR3 nucleotides are TGTGCCAGCAGTTTAGCGCGGGGGTTCTATGGCTACACCTTC.

This clonotype was seen at least ten times. The chain's CDR3 is CASSQVGQGAVGYTF. DNA for the CDR3: TGTGCCAGCAGCCAAGTTGGACAGGGGGCCGTTGGCTACACCTTC. The gene calls are TRBV3-1 and TRBJ1-2; 11 nucleotides agree with TRBD1. Germline V CDR1 and CDR2: LGHDT, YNNKEL (reference sequence). This CDR3 comprises 15 residues. With V trimmed by 1 base and J by 7 bases, 5 bases remained unmatched.

This sequence joins TRBV28 and TRBJ1-5; the D gene is possibly TRBD1 (5 bases). CDR3 size: 14 residues. Trimming shortened V by 5 bases and J by 0 bases, and 8 bases separated the two germline ends. Germline V gene lookup returns CDR1 MDHEN and CDR2 SYDVKM. The CDR3 DNA reads as TGTGCCAGCAGTGGGACGGTTAGCAATCAGCCCCAGCATTTT. Translating gives CASSGTVSNQPQHF.

This clonotype was observed a few times. This chain uses TRBV20-1 with TRBJ1-5, with D possibly TRBD1 on 5 matching bases. Trimming removed 0 bases at V and 12 bases at J, with 21 bases between. This CDR3 has 15 amino acids. Germline CDR1 and CDR2: DFQATT and SNEGSKA (reference sequence). CDR3 in amino acids: CSARDRGGAPILQHF. Here the CDR3 DNA reads TGCAGTGCTAGAGATCGAGGAGGGGCCCCCATTCTCCAGCATTTT.

In this sample, this clonotype turned up many times. The CDR3 region has the DNA TGCAGCGCTATTAACAGGTTCGCCGGGGAGCTGTTTTTT. Translation: CSAINRFAGELFF. This chain connects TRBV29-1 to TRBJ2-2; D perhaps matches TRBD1 (5 bases). The CDR3 is made up of 13 amino acids. Trimming removed 7 bases from V and 6 bases from J, with 15 bases in between. The germline V gene encodes CDR1 SQVTM and CDR2 ANQGSEA.

The rearrangement uses TRBV9 and TRBJ2-2; 12 bases are a match to TRBD1. Trimming cost V 4 bases and J 3 bases; bases outside gene matches: 7. The germline V gene has CDR1 SGDLS and CDR2 YYNGEE. This CDR3 is built from 17 residues. The CDR3 reads CASSPGQGAPDTGELFF. The DNA of the CDR3 is TGTGCCAGCAGCCCGGGACAGGGGGCGCCGGACACCGGGGAGCTGTTTTTT.

The sample holds one count of this clonotype. The rearrangement joins TRBV29-1 to TRBJ2-1; 10 positions agree with TRBD1. Germline V gives CDR1 SQVTM, CDR2 ANQGSEA. The CDR3 length is 15 residues. V lost 7 bases to trimming and J lost 6 bases; unmatched junction nucleotides: 12. CDR3 sequence: CSATLGTGVGNEQFF. The CDR3 region has the DNA TGCAGCGCCACCCTTGGGACAGGGGTTGGCAATGAGCAGTTCTTC.

This clonotype has more than one count but fewer than ten. J is TRBJ2-3 and V is TRBV20-1; D is uncertain. V was clipped by 0 bases and J by 5 bases, with 3 bases between them. This CDR3 spans 11 amino acids. Germline loops: CDR1 DFQATT, CDR2 SNEGSKA (reference sequence). The CDR3 is CSARDGDTQYF. CDR3 nucleotide sequence: TGCAGTGCTAGAGATGGAGATACGCAGTATTTT.

The CDR3 here is CSAKRGFNSPLHF. DNA of the CDR3: TGCAGTGCTAAGCGGGGATTCAATTCACCCCTCCACTTT. The V and J genes are TRBV20-1 and TRBJ1-6; unclear D gene. Trimming removed 4 bases at V and 7 bases at J, with 11 bases between. The CDR3 contains 13 residues. Germline CDR1 reads DFQATT; CDR2 reads SNEGSKA (reference sequence).

This clonotype was seen more than once but under ten times. This chain links TRBV7-8 with TRBJ1-5, with 7 nucleotides matching TRBD1. The germline gives CDR1 SGHVS, CDR2 FQNEAQ. Trimming took 5 bases from V and 4 from J; bases not matched to a gene: 8. This CDR3 comprises 15 residues. The CDR3 here is CASSQDRAPNQPQHF. Here the CDR3 DNA reads TGTGCCAGCAGCCAAGACAGGGCTCCAAATCAGCCCCAGCATTTT.

The chain is built from TRBV11-3 and TRBJ2-1; D call uncertain. V dropped 4 bases and J dropped 7 bases, with 8 bases sitting between them. The CDR3 has 12 amino acids. Germline V gives CDR1 SGHNT, CDR2 YENEEA. CDR3 amino acids: CASSSTKNEQFF. The DNA for the CDR3 is TGTGCCAGCAGCTCGACCAAGAATGAGCAGTTCTTC.

This clonotype was detected many times. The chain recombines TRBV20-1 with TRBJ1-5, with D unresolved. CDR3 length equals 13 residues. V lost 6 bases to trimming and J lost 6 bases, with 15 bases between them. The germline V gene has CDR1 DFQATT and CDR2 SNEGSKA (reference sequence). The CDR3 region has the DNA TGCAGTGCCCAAGGGAGGGCGGGTCAGCCCCAGCATTTT. It yields the protein CSAQGRAGQPQHF.

This clonotype was seen many times. V gene TRBV20-1 combines with J gene TRBJ2-6; D is ambiguous. Germline-derived CDR1 and CDR2 are DFQATT and SNEGSKA (reference sequence). The CDR3 contains 13 residues. Trimming pared 6 bases from V and 2 bases from J, leaving 8 bases between. The CDR3 DNA sequence: TGCAGTGCCACACAGCCTGGGGCCAACGTCCTGACTTTC. It codes for CSATQPGANVLTF.

As DNA, the CDR3 is TGCAGCGTTCCAGGATCGCTAGGCGGCGAGCAGTACTTC. Translated: CSVPGSLGGEQYF. The rearrangement uses TRBV29-1 and TRBJ2-7, with D unclear. The V and J ends lost 5 bases and 6 bases respectively, with 17 bases between them. CDR1 is SQVTM, CDR2 ANQGSEA, per germline. The CDR3 runs 13 residues.

This clonotype showed up many times. The rearrangement joins TRBV7-2 to TRBJ1-1; 7 bases fit TRBD1. Germline CDR1 and CDR2: SGHTA and FQGNSA. The V segment lost 5 bases and the J segment 1 base; nucleotides outside the gene matches: 10. This CDR3 has 16 residues. CDR3 bases: TGTGCCAGCAGCCCAGAAATACACAGGGGGAACACTGAAGCTTTCTTT. Translation: CASSPEIHRGNTEAFF.

This chain uses TRBV6-2 or TRBV6-3 with TRBJ2-2; tentative D call: TRBD2 (5 bases). The CDR3 runs 15 residues. V lost 6 bases and J 0 bases, leaving 11 bases between the germline ends. Germline V lookup: CDR1 MNHEY, CDR2 SVGEGT. The chain's CDR3 is CASSHRGSNTGELFF. CDR3 nucleotide sequence: TGTGCCAGCAGCCACCGGGGATCGAACACCGGGGAGCTGTTTTTT.

This clonotype appeared many times. CDR3 loop: CASSQEQGGRNTEAFF. CDR3 nucleotide sequence: TGTGCCAGCAGCCAAGAACAGGGGGGTCGGAACACTGAAGCTTTCTTT. This chain joins TRBV14 and TRBJ1-1; 8 bases fit TRBD1. This CDR3 contains 16 residues. Germline V gene lookup returns CDR1 SGHDN and CDR2 FVKESK. V lost 0 bases to trimming and J lost 1 base; unmatched junction nucleotides: 4. Full variable domain (outside the CDR3, taken from reference TRBV14 and TRBJ1-1): EAGVTQFPSHSVIEKGQTVTLRCDPISGHDNLYWYRRVMGKEIKFLLHFVKESKQDESGMPNNRFLAERTGGTYSTLKVQPAELEDSGVYFCASSQEQGGRNTEAFFGQGTRLTVV.

Many counts were recorded for this clonotype. V usage is TRBV28 and J usage is TRBJ2-7; D not certain. Germline assignment: CDR1 MDHEN and CDR2 SYDVKM. With 6 bases removed from V and 4 bases from J, the gap between germline ends came to 7 bases. CDR3 length equals 11 residues. The CDR3 here is CASRAGYEQYF. Written as DNA, the CDR3 is TGTGCCAGCAGGGCCGGGTACGAGCAGTACTTC.